The 28 T cell receptor beta chains below come from one sample, sequenced in a study of control samples from healthy donors and cancer patients. The table came from immunoSEQ multiplex PCR; TCRdb's copy has only in-frame clones and leaves some out. The sample lists around 120,000 clones, more than 75% seen once, with over 2% in the top ten. Material for sequencing was blood. The receptor source for this set is a woman aged 65 to 85 in good health.

The chain is built from TRBV5-4 and TRBJ1-1; D is perhaps TRBD1 (5 bases). Germline lookup yields CDR1 SGHNT and CDR2 YYREEE (reference sequence). The CDR3 spans 12 residues. V gave up 5 bases and J gave up 3 bases, with 8 bases separating them. The DNA for the CDR3 is TGTGCCAGCAGTAGGGACCACACTGAAGCTTTCTTT. Encoded protein: CASSRDHTEAFF.

The rearrangement links TRBV18 to TRBJ1-2; 8 bases match TRBD1. The CDR3 length is 13 residues. Germline-derived CDR1 and CDR2 are KGHSH and LQKENI. V trimming: 3 bases; J trimming: 6 bases; junction bases outside the gene matches: 3. CDR3 protein: CASSPDREHGYTF. The CDR3 nucleotides read TGTGCCAGCTCACCGGACAGGGAACATGGCTACACCTTC.

J is TRBJ1-5 and V is TRBV5-4; no firm D call. Germline V gives CDR1 SGHNT, CDR2 YYREEE (reference sequence). This CDR3 has 14 residues. With 0 bases removed from V and 3 bases from J, the gap between germline ends came to 7 bases. The CDR3 DNA reads as TGTGCCAGCAGCTTGGTAGGGTCCAATCAGCCCCAGCATTTT. Amino acid sequence: CASSLVGSNQPQHF.

The rearrangement links TRBV5-8 to TRBJ2-3, with a possible D match to TRBD2 (5 bases). Germline-derived CDR1 and CDR2 are SGHTS and YDEGEE. Deletions cut 4 bases from V and 6 bases from J, with 18 bases between. CDR3 length: 15 amino acids. The CDR3 bases are TGTGCCAGCAGCCCTGGACTCACAACCGTCGATACGCAGTATTTT. Its translation: CASSPGLTTVDTQYF.

V gene TRBV6-5 combines with J gene TRBJ1-5; D perhaps matches TRBD1 (5 bases). Per germline, CDR1 MNHEY and CDR2 SVGAGI. The CDR3 consists of 14 residues. V lost 8 bases to trimming and J lost 0 bases, with 11 bases between them. This chain's CDR3 is CASGGAYSNQPQHF. The CDR3 DNA reads as TGTGCCAGCGGAGGGGCATATAGCAATCAGCCCCAGCATTTT.

This clone was seen only once. This sample also contains other DNA sequences that code for the same CDR3. The V gene is TRBV24-1, the J gene TRBJ2-5; perhaps D is TRBD1 or TRBD2 (6 bases each). Trimming cost V 4 bases and J 5 bases, with 16 bases left between them. This CDR3 region has 15 residues. Germline lookup yields CDR1 KGHDR and CDR2 SFDVKD. The CDR3 nucleotides are TGTGCCACCAGTGACAGCCGGGGGCCCGGGGAGACCCAGTACTTC. It is translated as CATSDSRGPGETQYF.

J is TRBJ2-3 and V is TRBV27; weak D call: TRBD1 (5 bases). V was pared by 6 bases and J by 2 bases, with 18 bases between. This CDR3 is 16 amino acids long. The germline V gene has CDR1 MNHEY and CDR2 SMNVEV (reference sequence). This chain's CDR3 is CASSPNPRGLTDTQYF. DNA of the CDR3: TGTGCCAGCAGCCCGAATCCTAGGGGTCTCACAGATACGCAGTATTTT.

CDR3 sequence (DNA): TGTGCCAGCGGTAAAACAGGGTTCAATTCACCCCTCCACTTT. Its protein product is CASGKTGFNSPLHF. The rearrangement uses TRBV11-2 and TRBJ1-6; possible D gene TRBD1, 6 bases. V lost 8 bases and J lost 7, with 15 bases in between. Germline V gene lookup returns CDR1 SGHAT and CDR2 FQNNGV. There are 14 residues in the CDR3.

This chain links TRBV5-1 with TRBJ1-2; tentatively, D is TRBD1 (5 bases). The CDR3 is 13 residues long. V lost 0 bases, J lost 4 bases, and 7 bases lay in between. Germline-derived CDR1 and CDR2 are SGHRS and YFSETQ. The CDR3 coding sequence is TGCGCCAGCAGCTTGGAGGGGACCTATGGCTACACCTTC. Translated: CASSLEGTYGYTF. The whole variable domain, filled in from reference TRBV5-1 and TRBJ1-2, reads KAGVTQTPRYLIKTRGQQVTLSCSPISGHRSVSWYQQTPGQGLQFLFEYFSETQRNKGNFPGRFSGRQFSNSRSEMNVSTLELGDSALYLCASSLEGTYGYTFGSGTRLTVV.

The chain recombines TRBV27 with TRBJ1-6; tentative D call: TRBD1 (5 bases). The CDR3 consists of 12 residues. The V gene lost 8 bases and the J gene lost 7 bases, with 9 bases spanning the gap. Per germline, CDR1 MNHEY and CDR2 SMNVEV (reference sequence). The CDR3 region is CASREGNSPLHF. CDR3 in DNA: TGTGCCAGCCGGGAGGGGAATTCACCCCTCCACTTT.

The chain uses TRBV24-1 and TRBJ1-5; D unresolved. The V and J ends lost 7 bases and 3 bases respectively, with 6 bases between them. There are 12 residues in the CDR3. Per the germline V gene, CDR1 is KGHDR and CDR2 is SFDVKD. As DNA, the CDR3 is TGTGCCACCAGCGGTCCCAATCAGCCCCAGCATTTT. Translated, it gives CATSGPNQPQHF.

The J gene is TRBJ1-2, the V gene TRBV5-1, with D perhaps TRBD1 (5 bases). Trimming removed 0 bases from V and 6 bases from J, with 9 bases in between. The V gene's germline CDR1 is SGHRS and CDR2 YFSETQ. The length of the CDR3 is 13 residues. CDR3 in DNA: TGCGCCAGCAGCTTGGGCAGGGCAGATGGCTACACCTTC. It encodes CASSLGRADGYTF.

The chain couples TRBV27 to TRBJ1-6; D possibly corresponds to TRBD1 (6 bases). The CDR3 totals 13 residues. V was clipped by 2 bases and J by 8 bases, with 7 bases between them. Germline V gene data show CDR1 as MNHEY and CDR2 as SMNVEV (reference sequence). Here the CDR3 reads CASSLHRDSPLHF. CDR3 nucleotide sequence: TGTGCCAGCAGTTTACACAGGGATTCACCCCTCCACTTT.

The chain combines TRBV2 with TRBJ1-6, with D possibly matching TRBD1 (5 bases). The CDR3 contains 14 residues. Per the germline V gene, CDR1 is SNHLY and CDR2 is FYNNEI. Trimming pared 4 bases from V and 10 bases from J, leaving 14 bases between. The CDR3 DNA follows: TGTGCCAGCAGTGGGCTTCGGGACGTCTCACCCCTCCACTTT. It encodes CASSGLRDVSPLHF.

The chain has TRBV10-1 and TRBJ2-2, with D perhaps TRBD1 or TRBD2 (6 bases each). The CDR3 sequence is 16 residues long. From germline, CDR1 is WNHNN and CDR2 SYGVQD (reference sequence). The V gene lost 5 bases and the J gene lost 3 bases, with 16 bases spanning the gap. In DNA form, the CDR3 reads TGCGCCAGCAGTCGAGGGGGGCCGGGCGACACCGGGGAGCTGTTTTTT. This translates into CASSRGGPGDTGELFF.

This sequence joins TRBV18 and TRBJ1-1; TRBD1 is a possible D gene (5 bases). The CDR3 consists of 13 residues. Per germline, CDR1 KGHSH and CDR2 LQKENI. Trimming took 4 bases from V and 3 from J, leaving 9 bases between them. In DNA form, the CDR3 reads TGTGCCAGCTCACAGGGGCTTGACACTGAAGCTTTCTTT. Its protein product is CASSQGLDTEAFF.

This clone came up a few times. Other DNA sequences in this sample translate to the same CDR3. This chain connects TRBV7-9 to TRBJ1-1; D unclear. Germline CDR1 SEHNR, CDR2 FQNEAQ (reference sequence). V was shortened by 5 bases and J by 2 bases, with 9 bases between the two germline ends. The CDR3 runs to 13 residues. The CDR3 DNA reads as TGTGCCAGCAGCCGACGGGGAAACACTGAAGCTTTCTTT. It specifies CASSRRGNTEAFF.

V and J are TRBV10-3 and TRBJ2-7; no clear D gene. This CDR3 has 16 amino acids. V was clipped by 0 bases and J by 0 bases, with 12 bases between them. Per germline, CDR1 ENHRY and CDR2 SYGVKD. CDR3 sequence: CAISESPGFSSYEQYF. Written as DNA, the CDR3 is TGTGCCATCAGTGAGTCCCCAGGATTTAGCTCCTACGAGCAGTACTTC.

The J gene is TRBJ2-1, the V gene TRBV5-1; no firm D call. V lost 3 bases and J 4 bases, leaving 11 bases between the germline ends. This CDR3 spans 14 amino acids. Germline V gene lookup returns CDR1 SGHRS and CDR2 YFSETQ. CDR3 coding DNA: TGCGCCAGCAGCTCCCAAGGTCGGTACAATGAGCAGTTCTTC. Translated, it gives CASSSQGRYNEQFF.

Written as DNA, the CDR3 is TGCGCCAGCAGCTTGGTTGGGTACACCGGGGAGCTGTTTTTT. Encoded protein: CASSLVGYTGELFF. The J gene is TRBJ2-2, the V gene TRBV5-1, with no clear D. This CDR3 comprises 14 residues. Germline V lookup: CDR1 SGHRS, CDR2 YFSETQ. V was clipped by 0 bases and J by 3 bases, with 6 bases between them.

J is TRBJ2-5 and V is TRBV5-8; D perhaps matches TRBD1 (6 bases). Germline V CDR1 and CDR2: SGHTS, YDEGEE. V was clipped by 0 bases and J by 1 base, with 13 bases between them. The CDR3 loop spans 16 amino acids. The DNA for the CDR3 is TGTGCCAGCAGCTTGGGAACGTCGACAGGCCAAGAGACCCAGTACTTC. Residues: CASSLGTSTGQETQYF.

The V call is TRBV4-3, the J call TRBJ1-2, with D maybe TRBD1 (5 bases). Germline V gene data show CDR1 as LGHNA and CDR2 as YSLEER. The V end was cut by 0 bases, the J end by 8 bases, with 16 bases between. The CDR3 has 15 amino acids. In DNA, the CDR3 is TGCGCCAGCAGCCAAGATACGAGTTGGGGCTACGGCTACACCTTC. It translates to CASSQDTSWGYGYTF.

As for this clone: The sample carries other DNA sequences with the same CDR3. This sequence joins TRBV4-3 and TRBJ1-4; D uncertain. The CDR3 length is 15 residues. Trimming stripped 4 bases from V and 2 bases from J, with 11 bases between. CDR1 LGHNA and CDR2 YSLEER come from the germline V gene. The CDR3 nucleotides read TGCGCCAGCAGCCCGACATTCGCCACTAATGAAAAACTGTTTTTT. Amino acid sequence: CASSPTFATNEKLFF.

The genes are TRBV6-6 and TRBJ1-2; TRBD1 might be the D (5 bases). V was trimmed by 4 bases and J by 4 bases, leaving 13 bases between them. This CDR3 region has 14 residues. Germline CDR1 MNHNY, CDR2 SVGAGI (reference sequence). CDR3: CASSSGTEVYGYTF. In nucleotides, the CDR3 is TGTGCCAGCAGTTCGGGGACGGAAGTCTATGGCTACACCTTC.

This clone was counted a single time. The sample contains more than one DNA sequence encoding this CDR3. Here the CDR3 DNA reads TGTGCCAGCAGCCCAGACCGGGGGGATCAAGAGACCCAGTACTTC. This codes for CASSPDRGDQETQYF. V usage is TRBV9 and J usage is TRBJ2-5, with 7 bases aligning to TRBD2. The CDR3 sequence is 15 residues long. Germline CDR1 reads SGDLS; CDR2 reads YYNGEE. Losses at the gene ends were 4 bases for V and 2 bases for J; bases not matched to a gene: 8.

This chain links TRBV29-1 with TRBJ2-3; D is undetermined. The germline V and J ends were trimmed by 3 bases and 0 bases, with 13 bases remaining between them. Germline CDR1 is SQVTM and CDR2 is ANQGSEA. The CDR3 covers 15 residues. In nucleotides, the CDR3 is TGCAGCGTTGATCTGATCCTTACTAGCACAGATACGCAGTATTTT. Its translation: CSVDLILTSTDTQYF.

This sequence joins TRBV9 and TRBJ1-1; D call uncertain. The CDR3 contains 13 residues. The germline gives CDR1 SGDLS, CDR2 YYNGEE. The V and J ends lost 0 bases and 2 bases respectively, with 5 bases between them. CDR3 coding DNA: TGTGCCAGCAGCGTAGTGGACAACACTGAAGCTTTCTTT. Its protein is CASSVVDNTEAFF.

J is TRBJ2-7 and V is TRBV6-2 or TRBV6-3, with D possibly TRBD2 on 6 matching bases. The germline gives CDR1 MNHEY, CDR2 SVGEGT. V lost 6 bases, J lost 2 bases, and 14 bases lay in between. The CDR3 is 14 amino acids. CDR3 sequence: CASSKGTAAYEQYF. CDR3 DNA: TGTGCCAGCAGCAAAGGGACTGCAGCCTACGAGCAGTACTTC.